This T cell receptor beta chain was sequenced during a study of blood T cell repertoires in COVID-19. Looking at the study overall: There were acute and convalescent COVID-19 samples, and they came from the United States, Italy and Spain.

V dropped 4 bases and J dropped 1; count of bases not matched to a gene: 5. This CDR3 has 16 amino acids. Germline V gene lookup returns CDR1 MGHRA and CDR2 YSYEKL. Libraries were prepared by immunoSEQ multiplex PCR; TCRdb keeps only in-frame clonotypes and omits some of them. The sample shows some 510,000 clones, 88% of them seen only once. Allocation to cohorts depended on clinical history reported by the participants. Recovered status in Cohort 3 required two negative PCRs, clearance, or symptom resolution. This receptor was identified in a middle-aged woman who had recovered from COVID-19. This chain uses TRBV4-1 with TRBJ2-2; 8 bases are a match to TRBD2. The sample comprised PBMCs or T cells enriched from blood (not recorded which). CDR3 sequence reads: CASSRKGLENTGELFF. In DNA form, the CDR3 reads TGCGCCAGCAGCCGAAAGGGACTAGAGAACACCGGGGAGCTGTTTTTT.